A single sample is the source of the 27 T cell receptor beta chains below, sequenced in a study of CD8+CD57+ T cells in acquired aplastic anemia. Genomic DNA, serving as template, underwent TCR beta VDJ and CDR3 profiling. From the reads, TCRdb called clonotypes with MiXCR, one entry per CDR3 protein. This repertoire shows roughly 260,000 distinct CDR3 sequences, 45% to 50% found once; its top ten account for over 7.5%. Patients who underwent sequencing had shown CD8+CD57+ cell expansion by flow cytometry. The sequencing sample was made of sorted CD4+, CD8+, or CD8+CD57+ T cells (not recorded which) from PBMCs. The origin of the receptors is a human donor with aplastic anemia.

In regard to this clonotype: A much bigger clone sits one base away, suggesting this may be a read error. The chain joins TRBV7-2 to TRBJ2-1; TRBD2 agrees at 8 bases. CDR1 and CDR2 from the germline V gene are SGHTA and FQGNSA. CDR3 length equals 14 residues. CDR3 amino acids: CANSLAGRGNEQFF. Here the CDR3 DNA reads TGTGCCAACAGCTTAGCCGGGAGGGGGAATGAGCAGTTCTTC.

This clonotype was detected only once. This sequence joins TRBV7-6 and TRBJ2-5; 7 bases match TRBD1. The CDR3 is made up of 15 amino acids. With 4 bases clipped from V and 1 base from J, the junction kept 6 bases outside the gene matches. Germline CDR1 and CDR2: SGHVS and FNYEAQ. CDR3 residues: CASSSARDSQETQYF. Written as DNA, the CDR3 is TGTGCCAGCAGCTCGGCCAGGGACAGCCAAGAGACCCAGTACTTC.

This clonotype was detected only a few times. The J gene is TRBJ2-1, the V gene TRBV11-2; a possible D gene is TRBD2 (5 bases). Germline values: CDR1 SGHAT, CDR2 FQNNGV. The germline V and J ends were trimmed by 0 bases and 2 bases, with 14 bases remaining between them. This CDR3 is built from 17 residues. CDR3 sequence (DNA): TGTGCCAGCAGCTTAGATTGGGCGGGTCTCCCCTACAATGAGCAGTTCTTC. Translation gives CASSLDWAGLPYNEQFF.

This clonotype has ten or more counts. The chain employs TRBV7-9 and TRBJ2-2; D is unclear. The length of the CDR3 is 11 residues. The germline V gene encodes CDR1 SEHNR and CDR2 FQNEAQ (reference sequence). Trimming removed 5 bases from V and 5 bases from J, with 3 bases in between. CDR3: CASSPTGELFF. The CDR3 DNA is TGTGCCAGCAGCCCGACCGGGGAGCTGTTTTTT. The variable domain in full, completed from reference TRBV7-9 and TRBJ2-2, reads DTGVSQNPRHKITKRGQNVTFRCDPISEHNRLYWYRQTLGQGPEFLTYFQNEAQLEKSRLLSDRFSAERPKGSFSTLEIQRTEQGDSAMYLCASSPTGELFFGEGSRLTVL.

About this clonotype: The conserved phenylalanine or tryptophan normally closing the CDR3 is absent here, so this likely arose from a read error. No DNA is shown, since the ends of the CDR3 on it are uncertain; the CDR3 is the one TCRdb lists. The chain has TRBV7-2 and TRBJ2-3; TRBD2 is the table's D call, not checked against the DNA. The length of the CDR3 is 8 amino acids, counting both ends. From germline, CDR1 is SGHTA and CDR2 FQGNSA. CDR3 residues: CASSRPGL.

CDR3 nucleotides: TGTGCCAGCAGTGAAGCGCTCAAGCCAAGCACTAGCGGGGGGCGCCCTTCCTACGAGCAGTACTTC. Its protein product is CASSEALKPSTSGGRPSYEQYF. The J gene is TRBJ2-7, the V gene TRBV2, with 12 nucleotides matching TRBD2. Germline V lookup: CDR1 SNHLY, CDR2 FYNNEI. V lost 0 bases to trimming and J lost 1 base; unmatched junction nucleotides: 19. The CDR3 contains 22 residues.

The J gene is TRBJ1-3, the V gene TRBV10-3; no definite D call. Deletions cut 11 bases from V and 2 bases from J, with 22 bases between. The germline V gene encodes CDR1 ENHRY and CDR2 SYGVKD. There are 16 residues in the CDR3. The CDR3 region is CAGSYSVGRAGNTIYF. CDR3 sequence (DNA): TGTGCCGGCAGTTACTCGGTGGGGAGAGCTGGAAACACCATATATTTT.

This clonotype was detected many times. The chain uses TRBV7-9 and TRBJ2-1; D gene ambiguous. Trimming shortened V by 1 base and J by 2 bases, and 6 bases separated the two germline ends. The length of the CDR3 is 14 residues. Germline lookup yields CDR1 SEHNR and CDR2 FQNEAQ (reference sequence). The CDR3 DNA reads TGTGCCAGCAGCTTAGTTTCTACCTACAATGAGCAGTTCTTC. Translating gives CASSLVSTYNEQFF.

This clonotype was seen ten or more times. The CDR3 here is CASSERGGGTEAFF. The CDR3 nucleotides are TGTGCCAGCAGCGAAAGGGGGGGAGGGACTGAAGCTTTCTTT. The V and J genes are TRBV13 and TRBJ1-1; possibly TRBD1 for D (6 bases). V lost 5 bases to trimming and J lost 5 bases, with 15 bases between them. The length of the CDR3 is 14 residues. Germline V gene sequence: CDR1 PRHDT, CDR2 FYEKMQ (reference sequence). Full variable domain (missing parts from reference TRBV13 and TRBJ1-1): AAGVIQSPRHLIKEKRETATLKCYPIPRHDTVYWYQQGPGQDPQFLISFYEKMQSDKGSIPDRFSAQQFSDYHSELNMSSLELGDSALYFCASSERGGGTEAFFGQGTRLTVV.

Concerning this clonotype: This may stem from a read error, because a much larger clone lies one nucleotide away. The genes are TRBV20-1 and TRBJ2-1, with 9 bases identical to TRBD1. CDR1 DFQATT and CDR2 SNEGSKA come from the germline V gene (reference sequence). The CDR3 has 13 residues. The CDR3 loop is CSARGQGGREQLF. The CDR3, as DNA: TGCAGTGCTAGAGGACAGGGGGGTCGTGAGCAGCTCTTC.

The chain recombines TRBV15 with TRBJ1-6, with 8 bases aligning to TRBD1. The length of the CDR3 is 15 residues. V was clipped by 4 bases and J by 11 bases; unmatched bases: 10. Germline V gene sequence: CDR1 LNHNV, CDR2 YYDKDF (reference sequence). The CDR3: CATSITTGADPPLHF. The CDR3 DNA reads TGTGCCACCAGCATAACGACAGGGGCGGATCCACCCCTCCACTTT.

CDR3 coding DNA: TGTGCCAGCAGCCCATCTTCAGCTAACTATGGCTACACCTTC. It yields the protein CASSPSSANYGYTF. V and J are TRBV9 and TRBJ1-2; the D is unclear. CDR1 is SGDLS, CDR2 YYNGEE, per germline. The germline V and J ends were trimmed by 4 bases and 0 bases, with 10 bases remaining between them. This CDR3 region has 14 residues.

There are many counts of this clonotype. The V call is TRBV6-2 or TRBV6-3, the J call TRBJ2-5, with D unclear. Between the trimmed V and J ends, which lost 6 bases and 0 bases, there was a span of 14 bases. Per germline, CDR1 MNHEY and CDR2 SVGEGT. The CDR3 totals 15 residues. CDR3 sequence (DNA): TGTGCCAGCAGGCGGTCCCCCGGATACCAAGAGACCCAGTACTTC. The encoded protein is CASRRSPGYQETQYF.

This clonotype occurred many times. The rearrangement joins TRBV9 to TRBJ2-3; D possibly corresponds to TRBD1 (6 bases). This CDR3 region has 16 residues. Germline-derived CDR1 and CDR2 are SGDLS and YYNGEE. Trimming took off 4 bases at V and 1 base at J, with 16 bases between the two ends. The CDR3 loop is CASSSREGVGTDTQYF. CDR3 nucleotides: TGTGCCAGCAGCTCAAGAGAGGGGGTTGGCACAGATACGCAGTATTTT.

This clonotype has ten or more counts. The V gene is TRBV7-9, the J gene TRBJ2-7; possibly TRBD2 for D (5 bases). Germline V gives CDR1 SEHNR, CDR2 FQNEAQ (reference sequence). The CDR3 spans 14 residues. V lost 1 base and J 1 base, leaving 8 bases between the germline ends. As DNA, the CDR3 is TGTGCCAGCAGCTTAGGCGGGTGGTCCTACGAGCAGTACTTC. Amino acid sequence: CASSLGGWSYEQYF.

This clonotype was recorded at least ten times. The V call is TRBV7-6, the J call TRBJ1-1; no clear D gene. V lost 3 bases and J lost 0, with 8 bases in between. The V gene's germline CDR1 is SGHVS and CDR2 FNYEAQ. The length of the CDR3 is 14 residues. In nucleotides, the CDR3 is TGTGCCAGCAGCTTGGACGGATTGAACACTGAAGCTTTCTTT. It specifies CASSLDGLNTEAFF.

This clonotype was detected ten times or more. The chain carries TRBV20-1 and TRBJ2-7; D gene uncertain. Trimming stripped 7 bases from V and 1 base from J, with 8 bases between. There are 11 residues in the CDR3. Germline loops: CDR1 DFQATT, CDR2 SNEGSKA (reference sequence). DNA for the CDR3: TGCAGTGTGGGTGAATCCTACGAGCAGTACTTC. It yields the protein CSVGESYEQYF.

This clonotype has a handful of counts. The V gene is TRBV4-1, the J gene TRBJ2-7; 9 bases map to TRBD2. The CDR3 is made up of 16 amino acids. The germline gives CDR1 MGHRA, CDR2 YSYEKL. With V trimmed by 4 bases and J by 3 bases, 10 bases remained unmatched. The chain's CDR3 is CASSPQSWTSDYEQYF. CDR3 nucleotides: TGCGCCAGCAGCCCCCAAAGCTGGACTAGCGACTACGAGCAGTACTTC.

The chain recombines TRBV25-1 with TRBJ1-5; a possible D gene is TRBD1 (6 bases). The V end lost 6 bases, the J end lost 3 bases, and 9 bases lay between the germline ends. Germline V gene lookup returns CDR1 MGHDK and CDR2 SYGVNS. There are 13 residues in the CDR3. The CDR3, as DNA: TGTGCCAGCAGATCAGGGGCCAATCAGCCCCAGCATTTT. As protein: CASRSGANQPQHF.

The count of this clonotype is one. The chain combines TRBV2 with TRBJ2-7; 10 positions agree with TRBD1. Germline CDR1 and CDR2: SNHLY and FYNNEI. V lost 1 base to trimming and J lost 5 bases; unmatched junction nucleotides: 5. This CDR3 has 15 residues. CDR3 sequence: CASSEGDRGLDEQYF. The CDR3 region has the DNA TGTGCCAGCAGTGAAGGAGACAGGGGGCTCGACGAGCAGTACTTC. The full variable domain, completed using reference TRBV2 and TRBJ2-7, is EPEVTQTPSHQVTQMGQEVILRCVPISNHLYFYWYRQILGQKVEFLVSFYNNEISEKSEIFDDQFSVERPDGSNFTLKIRSTKLEDSAMYFCASSEGDRGLDEQYFGPGTRLTVT.

With regard to this clonotype: The junction does not match germline at one end; this may be a read error. The chain is built from TRBV5-1 and TRBJ1-6; 7 positions agree with TRBD1. Germline CDR1 is SGHRS and CDR2 is YFSETQ. This CDR3 is 16 amino acids long. CDR3 sequence: CAGSLGTETYNSPLHF. The CDR3 DNA is TGCGCCGGCAGCCTTGGGACAGAAACCTATAATTCACCCCTCCACTTT.

This clonotype was picked up many times. This chain connects TRBV2 to TRBJ1-2; tentatively, D is TRBD1 (5 bases). V was trimmed by 5 bases and J by 3 bases, leaving 25 bases between them. The germline CDR1 and CDR2 sequences are SNHLY and FYNNEI. The CDR3 runs to 18 residues. The CDR3 DNA reads as TGTGCCAGCAGTCCATTACAACCCGCGGCGATCAGGGACTATGGCTACACCTTC. Residues: CASSPLQPAAIRDYGYTF.

The chain is built from TRBV7-9 and TRBJ1-4; possible D gene TRBD1, 5 bases. Between the trimmed V and J ends, which lost 11 bases and 8 bases, there was a span of 21 bases. The CDR3 covers 14 residues. The germline gives CDR1 SEHNR, CDR2 FQNEAQ (reference sequence). This CDR3 is CAAAQTGLGEKLFF. CDR3 coding DNA: TGTGCCGCGGCACAGACGGGACTGGGGGAAAAACTGTTTTTT.

The V and J genes are TRBV7-3 and TRBJ1-5; no firm D call. V was clipped by 2 bases and J by 0 bases, with 5 bases between them. Germline CDR1 reads SGHTA; CDR2 reads FQGTGA. CDR3 size: 14 residues. CDR3 sequence reads: CASSLASSNQPQHF. The CDR3 DNA is TGTGCCAGCAGCTTAGCGTCTAGCAATCAGCCCCAGCATTTT.

Regarding this clonotype: A single base separates this from a much larger clone, so it may be a read error. The genes are TRBV7-6 and TRBJ2-1, with TRBD2 matching over 8 bases. This CDR3 is 14 amino acids long. Germline V gene sequence: CDR1 SGHVS, CDR2 FNYEAQ. CDR3 amino acids: CASSFELAAYEQSF. Here the CDR3 DNA reads TGTGCCAGCAGCTTCGAACTAGCGGCCTATGAGCAGTCCTTC.

This chain connects TRBV27 to TRBJ1-2; 9 bases agree with TRBD1. Germline V CDR1 and CDR2: MNHEY, SMNVEV (reference sequence). This CDR3 spans 14 amino acids. Trimming cost V 5 bases and J 4 bases; bases outside gene matches: 5. CDR3 amino acids: CASSLTGGTYGYTF. The CDR3 bases are TGTGCCAGCAGTCTTACAGGGGGCACCTATGGCTACACCTTC.

This clonotype was observed at least ten times. V gene TRBV5-4 combines with J gene TRBJ2-7; no definite D call. This CDR3 is built from 16 residues. The V gene lost 1 base and the J gene lost 5 bases, with 19 bases spanning the gap. Germline loops: CDR1 SGHNT, CDR2 YYREEE (reference sequence). The CDR3 coding sequence is TGTGCCAGCAGCTTGAGCCTCCACCACGCCTTCGACGAGCAGTACTTC. Its translation: CASSLSLHHAFDEQYF.